The 22 T cell receptor beta chains below come from one sample, sequenced in a study of identical twins. Via MiXCR, TCRdb re-called the 5' RACE reads, giving one row per CDR3 protein. The repertoire holds more than 400,000 distinct CDR3 sequences, with 13% to 15% as singletons. In addition, the sample was reused for a study of yellow fever vaccine responses in identical twins.

Sequencing was performed on CD4+ T cells sorted from blood. Receptor source: a woman younger than 35 in good health.

The V call is TRBV3-1, the J call TRBJ2-5; 12 nucleotides match TRBD1. Germline V gene lookup returns CDR1 LGHDT and CDR2 YNNKEL (reference sequence). With V trimmed by 0 bases and J by 9 bases, 8 bases remained unmatched. This CDR3 is built from 16 residues. CDR3 nucleotide sequence: TGTGCCAGCAGCCAAGATCCGTGGGGACAGGGGGCGGCCCAGTACTTC. Residues: CASSQDPWGQGAAQYF.

This clonotype appeared a few times. This chain uses TRBV5-1 with TRBJ2-7; 11 bases agree with TRBD2. The ends lost 4 bases at V and 5 bases at J; junction bases unmatched: 5. Germline CDR1 and CDR2: SGHRS and YFSETQ. This CDR3 is 14 amino acids long. CDR3 loop: CASSQTSGSNEQYF. The CDR3 DNA follows: TGCGCCAGCAGCCAAACTAGCGGGAGTAACGAGCAGTACTTC.

The V and J genes are TRBV5-1 and TRBJ1-3; 10 nucleotides match TRBD1. Trimming at V came to 7 bases and at J to 3 bases, leaving 10 bases not matched to a gene. From germline, CDR1 is SGHRS and CDR2 YFSETQ. The CDR3 length is 16 residues. The CDR3 nucleotides read TGCGCCAGCGGCGAATTGAGGGACAGGGGTGGAAACACCATATATTTT. Its protein product is CASGELRDRGGNTIYF.

The chain combines TRBV12-3 or TRBV12-4 with TRBJ2-5, with 8 nucleotides matching TRBD2. This CDR3 has 15 amino acids. Trimming cost V 6 bases and J 3 bases; bases outside gene matches: 9. The CDR3 nucleotides are TGTGCCAGCAGCTTTGTCTTCGGGGGGGAAGAGACCCAGTACTTC. This gives the protein CASSFVFGGEETQYF.

This chain joins TRBV5-6 and TRBJ2-7, with unresolved D. Deletions cut 5 bases from V and 0 bases from J, with 9 bases between. There are 13 residues in the CDR3. The germline V gene has CDR1 SGHDT and CDR2 YYEEEE. CDR3 DNA: TGTGCCAGCAGGAAGATGAGCTCCTACGAGCAGTACTTC. Protein: CASRKMSSYEQYF.

This clonotype was seen at least ten times. This sequence joins TRBV7-7 and TRBJ2-3; no firm D call. CDR1 is SSHAT and CDR2 is FNYEAQ in the germline V gene (reference sequence). Trimming removed 2 bases from V and 6 bases from J, with 9 bases in between. The CDR3 runs 13 residues. CDR3 bases: TGTGCCAGCAGCTTAACTGATGGCGATACGCAGTATTTT. It specifies CASSLTDGDTQYF. Complete variable domain (other parts from reference TRBV7-7 and TRBJ2-3): GAGVSQSPRYKVTKRGQDVTLRCDPISSHATLYWYQQALGQGPEFLTYFNYEAQPDKSGLPSDRFSAERPEGSISTLTIQRTEQRDSAMYRCASSLTDGDTQYFGPGTRLTVL.

This clonotype was seen only a few times. The chain has TRBV11-3 and TRBJ2-7; 8 positions agree with TRBD2. The J segment lost 5 bases and the V segment lost 4 bases, leaving 10 bases of the junction unmatched. The CDR3 length is 15 residues. From germline, CDR1 is SGHNT and CDR2 YENEEA. The CDR3 DNA follows: TGTGCCAGCAGCTCCGTTGCGGGAGGTCTAAACGAGCAGTACTTC. This sequence encodes CASSSVAGGLNEQYF.

V gene TRBV5-1 combines with J gene TRBJ2-3; TRBD2 matches at 12 bases. The CDR3 covers 15 residues. The germline CDR1 and CDR2 sequences are SGHRS and YFSETQ. V lost 4 bases to trimming and J lost 4 bases; unmatched junction nucleotides: 4. In DNA, the CDR3 is TGCGCCAGCAGCCGGACTAGCGGGACCTCAGATACGCAGTATTTT. Encoded protein: CASSRTSGTSDTQYF.

The gene calls are TRBV12-3 or TRBV12-4 and TRBJ2-7; TRBD1 aligns across 11 bases. The V and J ends lost 5 bases and 3 bases, in that order; junction bases with no gene match: 6. The CDR3 is 15 amino acids. DNA of the CDR3: TGTGCCAGCAGTCCCCGGGACAGGGGGATCTACGAGCAGTACTTC. This encodes CASSPRDRGIYEQYF.

The chain combines TRBV20-1 with TRBJ1-2; no reliable D call. The CDR3 is made up of 13 amino acids. Germline-derived CDR1 and CDR2 are DFQATT and SNEGSKA (reference sequence). V lost 6 bases to trimming and J lost 0 bases, with 11 bases between them. This CDR3 reads CSALGEANYGYTF. The CDR3 region has the DNA TGCAGTGCGCTCGGAGAAGCTAACTATGGCTACACCTTC.

A few counts support this clonotype. The CDR3: CASSLSQLAVQSEQFF. DNA for the CDR3: TGTGCCAGCAGCTTGTCTCAACTAGCGGTACAAAGTGAGCAGTTCTTC. The chain carries TRBV7-2 and TRBJ2-1; 8 nucleotides agree with TRBD2. The trim removed 3 bases at V and 9 bases at J, leaving 13 bases unmatched. There are 16 residues in the CDR3. Per germline, CDR1 SGHTA and CDR2 FQGNSA.

This clonotype showed up just a few times. This chain joins TRBV6-5 and TRBJ2-7; D is possibly TRBD1 (5 bases). The CDR3 length is 16 residues. The V end lost 0 bases, the J end lost 4 bases, and 16 bases lay between the germline ends. CDR1 and CDR2 from the germline V gene are MNHEY and SVGAGI. CDR3 residues: CASSYSRQGTTYEQYF. In DNA form, the CDR3 reads TGTGCCAGCAGTTACTCGAGGCAGGGTACAACTTACGAGCAGTACTTC.

This clonotype was picked up a small number of times. The rearrangement joins TRBV9 to TRBJ2-5; 12 nucleotides match TRBD1. This CDR3 has 16 residues. Trimming removed 3 bases from V and 2 bases from J; junction bases left unmatched: 5. CDR1 is SGDLS, CDR2 YYNGEE, per germline. CDR3 region: CASSAGTGGLQETQYF. CDR3 coding DNA: TGTGCCAGCAGCGCCGGGACAGGGGGCTTACAAGAGACCCAGTACTTC.

This clonotype occurred a few times. J is TRBJ1-1 and V is TRBV2; no clear D. The CDR3 consists of 14 residues. Trimming pared 5 bases from V and 1 base from J, leaving 11 bases between. Germline V gene sequence: CDR1 SNHLY, CDR2 FYNNEI. The CDR3 DNA sequence: TGTGCCAGCAGTCACGACTTAAGGAACACTGAAGCTTTCTTT. This gives the protein CASSHDLRNTEAFF.

The gene calls are TRBV4-1 and TRBJ2-3, with D perhaps matching TRBD1 (5 bases). The length of the CDR3 is 13 residues. CDR1 MGHRA and CDR2 YSYEKL come from the germline V gene. The V end was cut by 2 bases, the J end by 6 bases, with 9 bases between. The CDR3 is CASSQQGLDTQYF. The CDR3 region has the DNA TGCGCCAGCAGCCAACAGGGATTGGATACGCAGTATTTT.

The chain has TRBV2 and TRBJ2-3, with a weak D call TRBD2 (5 bases). CDR1 is SNHLY, CDR2 FYNNEI, per germline. The V and J ends lost 5 bases and 5 bases respectively, with 20 bases between them. The CDR3 spans 16 residues. The CDR3 coding sequence is TGTGCCAGCAGTAAAGAATCCGGGGTAAGCCGAGATACGCAGTATTTT. Its protein is CASSKESGVSRDTQYF.

The chain employs TRBV18 and TRBJ2-5, with a weak D call TRBD1 (5 bases). The CDR3 is 14 residues long. The ends were cut back, 1 base at V and 1 base at J, with 7 bases in the middle. Germline V gene lookup returns CDR1 KGHSH and CDR2 LQKENI. This chain's CDR3 is CASSPRTTQETQYF. The CDR3 DNA reads TGTGCCAGCTCACCACGGACAACCCAAGAGACCCAGTACTTC.

Ten or more counts support this clonotype. The V gene is TRBV5-5, the J gene TRBJ2-2; D is unclear. Germline V lookup: CDR1 SGHKS, CDR2 YYEKEE (reference sequence). V dropped 2 bases and J dropped 0 bases, with 5 bases sitting between them. This CDR3 contains 14 residues. Written as DNA, the CDR3 is TGTGCCAGCAGCTTTGGAACGAACACCGGGGAGCTGTTTTTT. Protein sequence: CASSFGTNTGELFF.

Note on this clonotype: One base away lies a much larger clone, so this may be a sequencing read error. The chain links TRBV6-2 or TRBV6-3 to TRBJ1-1; TRBD1 might be the D (6 bases). The CDR3 has 14 amino acids. Germline V gene sequence: CDR1 MNHEY, CDR2 SVGEGT. V lost 6 bases, J lost 0 bases, and 11 bases lay in between. DNA for the CDR3: TGTGCCAGCAGGTTACAGGGCCTGAACACTGAAGCTTTCTTT. As protein: CASRLQGLNTEAFF.

This clonotype was seen a few times. The chain uses TRBV5-1 and TRBJ2-2; 9 nucleotides match TRBD2. The germline CDR1 and CDR2 sequences are SGHRS and YFSETQ. The CDR3 length is 15 residues. With V trimmed by 4 bases and J by 6 bases, 7 bases remained unmatched. The CDR3 loop is CASSPGTSLPGELFF. The CDR3, as DNA: TGCGCCAGCAGCCCTGGGACTAGCCTTCCCGGGGAGCTGTTTTTT.

This clonotype has only a few counts. The chain has TRBV12-3 or TRBV12-4 and TRBJ1-3; D is ambiguous. The CDR3 has 12 residues. V dropped 8 bases and J dropped 6 bases, with 11 bases sitting between them. In DNA, the CDR3 is TGTGCCAGCCGAACCACAGTAAACACCATATATTTT. Its protein is CASRTTVNTIYF.

V usage is TRBV6-5 and J usage is TRBJ1-1, with D possibly matching TRBD1 (5 bases). V was trimmed by 6 bases and J by 4 bases, leaving 15 bases between them. CDR3 length equals 14 residues. Per the germline V gene, CDR1 is MNHEY and CDR2 is SVGAGI. The CDR3 loop reads CASSSRGVGTEAFF. In DNA, the CDR3 is TGTGCCAGCAGCTCTCGGGGGGTCGGCACTGAAGCTTTCTTT.